Below, 22 T cell receptor beta chains from the same sample are listed, as sequenced in a study. The protocol was immunoSEQ multiplex PCR, while the TCRdb copy is restricted to in-frame clones and leaves out a portion. The sample contains some 70,000 clones, around 93% of which appear only once. Sequencing input: PBMCs. The receptor set was obtained from a man aged 40-50 years with rheumatoid arthritis.

This clone was detected only once. The chain combines TRBV3-1 (or the pseudogene TRBV3-2) with TRBJ1-5; D perhaps matches TRBD1 (5 bases). This CDR3 is built from 16 residues. Germline lookup yields CDR1 LGHDT and CDR2 YNNKEL (reference sequence). V shed 2 bases and J shed 3 bases, with 14 bases lying between them. CDR3 nucleotides: TGTGCCAGCAGCCAATACTGGGACGGCGACAATCAGCCCCAGCATTTT. Translated: CASSQYWDGDNQPQHF.

The chain joins TRBV5-5 to TRBJ2-5, with no clear D. The CDR3 covers 13 residues. CDR1 and CDR2 (germline): SGHKS, YYEKEE (reference sequence). V dropped 3 bases and J dropped 7 bases, with 13 bases sitting between them. CDR3 DNA: TGTGCCAGCAGCTCGCAGTTCGCCCCGACCCAGTACTTC. Its translation is CASSSQFAPTQYF.

This clone was counted only a few times. The rearrangement joins TRBV7-2 to TRBJ1-5; possibly TRBD1 for D (6 bases). Trimming cost V 1 base and J 5 bases, with 6 bases left between them. The CDR3 has 13 residues. Germline-derived CDR1 and CDR2 are SGHTA and FQGNSA. The CDR3 is CASSLDRDQPQHF. Written as DNA, the CDR3 is TGTGCCAGCAGCTTAGACAGGGATCAGCCCCAGCATTTT.

J is TRBJ2-7 and V is TRBV11-2; maybe TRBD2 (6 bases). The CDR3 length is 13 residues. V was pared by 3 bases and J by 4 bases, with 10 bases between. Germline values: CDR1 SGHAT, CDR2 FQNNGV. DNA for the CDR3: TGTGCCAGCAGCTTTAGCGGTAGTTACGAGCAGTACTTC. Translating gives CASSFSGSYEQYF.

The V gene is TRBV19, the J gene TRBJ1-3, with TRBD1 matching 7 bases. This CDR3 is built from 15 residues. V dropped 6 bases and J dropped 4; count of bases not matched to a gene: 9. Germline-derived CDR1 and CDR2 are LNHDA and SQIVND (reference sequence). CDR3 nucleotide sequence: TGTGCCAGTAGCCTTCACAGGGGTGACGGAAACACCATATATTTT. Translated: CASSLHRGDGNTIYF. Drawing the rest from reference TRBV19 and TRBJ1-3, the complete variable domain is DGGITQSPKYLFRKEGQNVTLSCEQNLNHDAMYWYRQDPGQGLRLIYYSQIVNDFQKGDIAEGYSVSREKKESFPLTVTSAQKNPTAFYLCASSLHRGDGNTIYFGEGSWLTVV.

The V gene is TRBV28, the J gene TRBJ2-3; 9 nucleotides align to TRBD2. Germline trimming cut 3 bases from V and 4 bases from J; bases unmatched to any gene: 5. This CDR3 has 15 residues. The germline gives CDR1 MDHEN, CDR2 SYDVKM. CDR3: CASSLAGGKADTQYF. The DNA of the CDR3 is TGTGCCAGCAGTTTGGCGGGAGGGAAGGCAGATACGCAGTATTTT. The full variable domain, rest sourced from reference TRBV28 and TRBJ2-3, is DVKVTQSSRYLVKRTGEKVFLECVQDMDHENMFWYRQDPGLGLRLIYFSYDVKMKEKGDIPEGYSVSREKKERFSLILESASTNQTSMYLCASSLAGGKADTQYFGPGTRLTVL.

The chain employs TRBV7-6 and TRBJ2-1; TRBD2 agrees at 11 bases. The trim removed 5 bases at V and 5 bases at J, leaving 8 bases unmatched. Germline V gene sequence: CDR1 SGHVS, CDR2 FNYEAQ. This CDR3 spans 16 amino acids. The CDR3 spells CASSPWTSGSNNEQFF. The CDR3 coding sequence is TGTGCCAGCAGCCCATGGACTAGCGGGTCTAACAATGAGCAGTTCTTC.

This rearrangement joins TRBV2 to TRBJ1-2; D gene unclear. Trimming stripped 1 base from V and 2 bases from J, with 8 bases between. This CDR3 spans 14 amino acids. In germline, CDR1 is SNHLY, CDR2 FYNNEI. The CDR3 DNA reads as TGTGCCAGCAGTGAAGTGTCGGGAAACTATGGCTACACCTTC. Translating gives CASSEVSGNYGYTF.

This clone is a singleton in its sample. The chain recombines TRBV18 with TRBJ2-7; TRBD1 aligns across 8 bases. This CDR3 has 17 residues. The V segment lost 2 bases and the J segment 3 bases; nucleotides outside the gene matches: 12. In germline, CDR1 is KGHSH, CDR2 LQKENI. The CDR3 here is CASSPRLRQGTFYEQYF. CDR3 DNA sequence: TGTGCCAGCTCACCAAGGCTCCGACAGGGGACCTTCTACGAGCAGTACTTC.

The chain recombines TRBV5-1 with TRBJ2-7; D call uncertain. Germline V CDR1 and CDR2: SGHRS, YFSETQ. The V and J ends lost 1 base and 4 bases respectively, with 9 bases between them. There are 13 residues in the CDR3. CDR3 nucleotide sequence: TGCGCCAGCAGCTTGACTCCCATGTACGAGCAGTACTTC. It encodes CASSLTPMYEQYF.

The chain has TRBV28 and TRBJ1-2, with D unclear. Trimming cost V 7 bases and J 1 base, with 10 bases left between them. Germline loops: CDR1 MDHEN, CDR2 SYDVKM. The CDR3 loop spans 13 amino acids. DNA for the CDR3: TGTGCCAGCAATTTTGCAAGTAACTATGGCTACACCTTC. Its translation is CASNFASNYGYTF.

The chain employs TRBV7-2 and TRBJ1-1; 9 bases fit TRBD1. The germline V gene has CDR1 SGHTA and CDR2 FQGNSA. The CDR3 has 15 amino acids. Trimming at V came to 5 bases and at J to 4 bases, leaving 8 bases not matched to a gene. The chain's CDR3 is CASSINRGQATEAFF. The CDR3 coding sequence is TGTGCCAGCAGCATTAACAGGGGGCAGGCCACTGAAGCTTTCTTT.

The chain couples TRBV9 to TRBJ2-3; TRBD2 matches at 12 bases. V was pared by 4 bases and J by 4 bases, with 7 bases of the junction left unmatched. The CDR3 is made up of 16 amino acids. Germline-derived CDR1 and CDR2 are SGDLS and YYNGEE. CDR3 nucleotide sequence: TGTGCCAGCAGCCCTGGACTAGCGGGGAGGGCAGATACGCAGTATTTT. As protein: CASSPGLAGRADTQYF.

The chain combines TRBV6-5 with TRBJ2-7; D is uncertain. The CDR3 has 13 amino acids. The germline V gene encodes CDR1 MNHEY and CDR2 SVGAGI. V was pared by 3 bases and J by 4 bases, with 10 bases between. CDR3 nucleotides: TGTGCCAGCAGTTATCACAGCGATTACGAGCAGTACTTC. Encoded protein: CASSYHSDYEQYF.

The chain couples TRBV5-1 to TRBJ1-2; D perhaps matches TRBD1 (5 bases). The CDR3 is 16 amino acids. V was shortened by 0 bases and J by 0 bases, with 12 bases between the two germline ends. Germline CDR1 SGHRS, CDR2 YFSETQ. The CDR3 DNA is TGCGCCAGCAGCTTGGGTAGTTGGGGGGCTAACTATGGCTACACCTTC. Protein: CASSLGSWGANYGYTF.

The V gene is TRBV28, the J gene TRBJ2-1, with D possibly TRBD2 on 5 matching bases. Germline V lookup: CDR1 MDHEN, CDR2 SYDVKM. The CDR3 is made up of 14 amino acids. The ends were cut back, 5 bases at V and 6 bases at J, with 14 bases in the middle. The CDR3 DNA is TGTGCCAGCAGTCCGCCCGGGATCTCCAATGAGCAGTTCTTC. Translating gives CASSPPGISNEQFF. The full variable domain, with the rest looked up from reference TRBV28 and TRBJ2-1, is DVKVTQSSRYLVKRTGEKVFLECVQDMDHENMFWYRQDPGLGLRLIYFSYDVKMKEKGDIPEGYSVSREKKERFSLILESASTNQTSMYLCASSPPGISNEQFFGPGTRLTVL.

The chain couples TRBV5-1 to TRBJ1-2, with D perhaps TRBD1 (5 bases). This CDR3 is built from 15 residues. V gave up 0 bases and J gave up 5 bases, with 14 bases separating them. The germline V gene has CDR1 SGHRS and CDR2 YFSETQ. The CDR3 sequence: CASSLASSGGYGYTF. In DNA, the CDR3 is TGCGCCAGCAGCTTGGCCTCCTCCGGGGGGTATGGCTACACCTTC.

In DNA, the CDR3 is TGTGCCAGCAGGGAGGTCAAGGGACCCAGAGCCTACGAGCAGTACTTC. It codes for CASREVKGPRAYEQYF. The V gene is TRBV11-2, the J gene TRBJ2-7; D possibly matches TRBD1 or TRBD2 (5 bases each). Germline CDR1 reads SGHAT; CDR2 reads FQNNGV. With 6 bases removed from V and 2 bases from J, the gap between germline ends came to 20 bases. CDR3 size: 16 residues.

V gene TRBV27 combines with J gene TRBJ1-1; tentatively, D is TRBD1 (6 bases). V lost 5 bases, J lost 3 bases, and 13 bases lay in between. CDR1 and CDR2 (germline): MNHEY, SMNVEV (reference sequence). The CDR3 consists of 14 residues. CDR3 amino acids: CASSPRGGDTEAFF. In DNA form, the CDR3 reads TGTGCCAGCAGTCCCCGGGGGGGCGACACTGAAGCTTTCTTT.

The chain is built from TRBV6-5 and TRBJ1-1; 10 bases map to TRBD1. From germline, CDR1 is MNHEY and CDR2 SVGAGI. J gave up 5 bases and V 7 bases, and 7 bases lay outside the gene matches. This CDR3 region has 14 residues. The CDR3 DNA reads as TGTGCCAGCACCTGGGACAGGGGAGGAACTGAAGCTTTCTTT. As protein: CASTWDRGGTEAFF.

The chain couples TRBV7-2 to TRBJ2-7, with TRBD2 matching 10 bases. The CDR3 runs to 16 residues. Germline values: CDR1 SGHTA, CDR2 FQGNSA. V dropped 2 bases and J dropped 1; count of bases not matched to a gene: 5. The CDR3 here is CASSLTILAGSYEQYF. CDR3 DNA sequence: TGTGCCAGCAGCTTAACTATACTAGCGGGGTCCTACGAGCAGTACTTC. The whole variable domain, filled in from reference TRBV7-2 and TRBJ2-7, reads GAGVSQSPSNKVTEKGKDVELRCDPISGHTALYWYRQSLGQGLEFLIYFQGNSAPDKSGLPSDRFSAERTGGSVSTLTIQRTQQEDSAVYLCASSLTILAGSYEQYFGPGTRLTVT.

This sequence joins TRBV27 and TRBJ2-1, with D maybe TRBD1 (5 bases). Germline V CDR1 and CDR2: MNHEY, SMNVEV (reference sequence). Trimming took off 6 bases at V and 1 base at J, with 10 bases between the two ends. The CDR3 totals 14 residues. CDR3 coding DNA: TGTGCCAGCAGATGGGGCTCATCCTACAATGAGCAGTTCTTC. Translated: CASRWGSSYNEQFF.